This record concerns one T cell receptor (beta chain) sequence. This entry belongs to a study of blood T cell repertoires in COVID-19. Study as a whole: T cells, B-cell-depleted T cells, or PBMCs supplied cDNA or gDNA.

Under the authors' procedure: It was from reference gene primer amplification that nucleated cell counts were estimated. Clones were read by immunoSEQ multiplex PCR, and TCRdb kept only the in-frame ones, dropping some. The V and J calls and clone size come from that table; D and trimming were worked out from the DNA. This table holds fewer than 250,000 clones, approximately 83% found once. In terms of age and location, participants ranged from about 18 to 95 years and lived in approximately 24 US areas. Cohorts were assigned according to the clinical history that participants reported. Between the trimmed V and J ends, which lost 5 bases and 5 bases, there was a span of 12 bases. CDR3 size: 13 residues. Germline lookup yields CDR1 SNHLY and CDR2 FYNNEI.

The sequenced sample was PBMCs or T cells enriched from blood (not recorded which). This sequence originates from a woman aged 40 to 50 who had been exposed to COVID-19. This chain links TRBV2 with TRBJ2-5, with TRBD1 as a possible D gene (5 bases). The CDR3 region is CASSWTNLETQYF. The CDR3 region has the DNA TGTGCCAGCAGTTGGACAAATTTGGAGACCCAGTACTTC.